Listed below are T cell receptor beta chains from one sample, sequenced in a study of cytomegalovirus exposure and HLA in healthy donors. Generated by immunoSEQ multiplex PCR, the TCRdb table keeps only in-frame clones and is missing some. The sample yields 180,000 or so clones, 70% to 80% seen once. Input material: PBMCs. These receptors were taken from a man younger than 35 in good health and CMV-seronegative. Each CDR3 is given with its conserved first and last residue. The order of the fields is J gene, clone size, V gene, D gene, CDR3 DNA, CDR3 protein. A D gene is named only where the DNA matches it firmly. Some rows have no size entry. The others give once, few or many, or a class for an expanded clone.

TRBJ1-2,NA,TRBV9,TRBD1,TGTGCCAGCAGCGTAGGGCCGGACAGGGGGCGTGTTGGCTACACCTTC,CASSVGPDRGRVGYTF
TRBJ2-7,NA,TRBV19,TRBD1,TGTGCCAGTAGCTCCGGGACAGGTAACTACGAGCAGTACTTC,CASSSGTGNYEQYF
TRBJ2-1,NA,TRBV7-6,TRBD1,TGTGCCAGCAGCCCCGGACAGGACTACAATGAGCAGTTCTTC,CASSPGQDYNEQFF
TRBJ1-1,NA,TRBV18,TRBD1,TGTGCCAGCTCACCCTCTTCCGGGACAGGGGTTGGGAACACTGAAGCTTTCTTT,CASSPSSGTGVGNTEAFF
TRBJ1-5,NA,TRBV6-4,TRBD1,TGTGCCAACCGGGGGCAGGGGGCATTTACTCAGCCCCAGCATTTT,CANRGQGAFTQPQHF
TRBJ2-2,NA,TRBV6-4,NA,TGTGCCAGCAGTGTTGACGGTGCGGGCACCGGGGAGCTGTTTTTT,CASSVDGAGTGELFF
TRBJ1-2,few,TRBV27,NA,TGTGCCAGCAGTTTCGACACAGGGAGAGCTAACTATGGCTACACCTTC,CASSFDTGRANYGYTF
TRBJ1-3,NA,TRBV28,NA,TGTGCCAGCAGGCCACCCCTACTTATTGGAAACACCATATATTTT,CASRPPLLIGNTIYF
TRBJ2-5,few,TRBV5-1,NA,TGCGCCAGCAGCTCGGGGGAGACCCAGTACTTC,CASSSGETQYF
TRBJ2-3,few,TRBV4-1,NA,TGCGCCAGCAGCCAAGTTGGCCCAGATACGCAGTATTTT,CASSQVGPDTQYF
TRBJ2-1,once,TRBV7-2,TRBD2,TGTGCCAGCAGCTCCGGACTAGCGGGCCGATACAATGAGCAGTTCTTC,CASSSGLAGRYNEQFF
TRBJ2-7,NA,TRBV25-1,NA,TGTGCCAGCACTCGGGCAGGGCCCAGTCACGAGCAGTACTTC,CASTRAGPSHEQYF
TRBJ1-4,few,TRBV28,NA,TGTGCCAGCAGTTTCGGAGGCCAGGGGACTAATGAAAAACTGTTTTTT,CASSFGGQGTNEKLFF
TRBJ2-3,NA,TRBV28,TRBD1,TGTGCCAGCAGTTCAACAGGGGGAGGAGATACGCAGTATTTT,CASSSTGGGDTQYF
TRBJ2-1,NA,TRBV30,TRBD2,TGTGCCTGGAGTGTTTTAGGAGGGACTAGCCGACCCAATGAGCAGTTCTTC,CAWSVLGGTSRPNEQFF
TRBJ1-1,NA,TRBV19,NA,TGTGCCAGTAGCCAGGTAGGGGGAAACCCACGAGAAGCTTTCTTT,CASSQVGGNPREAFF
TRBJ2-1,NA,TRBV9,NA,TGTGCCAGCAGCCCGGGACAAAGATCCTACAATGAGCAGTTCTTC,CASSPGQRSYNEQFF
TRBJ2-5,NA,TRBV30,NA,TGTGCCTGGAGTGTGGGGCCCCACAGGGCCCAGTACTTC,CAWSVGPHRAQYF
TRBJ2-1,NA,TRBV2,NA,TGTGCCAGCAGTGAAGCGCTTCTGGTCAGGGTAGGGAATGAGCAGTTCTTC,CASSEALLVRVGNEQFF
TRBJ1-5,NA,TRBV2,NA,TGTGCCAGCAGTGACCAGGGAAGCAATCAGCCCCAGCATTTT,CASSDQGSNQPQHF
TRBJ1-1,NA,TRBV19,NA,TGTGCCAGTTCTATCGGGGGGAACACTGAAGCTTTCTTT,CASSIGGNTEAFF
TRBJ2-5,NA,TRBV14,TRBD1,TGTGCCAGCAGCCAAGCCTCCGGGACAGGGGGGATCCAAGAGACCCAGTACTTC,CASSQASGTGGIQETQYF
TRBJ2-7,NA,TRBV7-9,NA,TGTTCCAGCAACGGACTCAACTACGAGCAGTACTTC,CSSNGLNYEQYF
TRBJ2-7,NA,TRBV9,NA,TGTGCCAGCAGCTCTAGCCTGGAGCAGAGCTCCTACGAGCAGTACTTC,CASSSSLEQSSYEQYF
TRBJ1-1,NA,TRBV9,TRBD1,TGTGCCAGCAGCCCGATCCTCCAGGGGGTAGCTTTCTTT,CASSPILQGVAFF
TRBJ1-6,NA,TRBV6-5,TRBD1,TGTGCCACCCAGGGGGCCACGAATTCACCCCTCCACTTT,CATQGATNSPLHF
TRBJ2-3,few,TRBV28,TRBD1,TGTGCCAGCAGTCCCTCATTGGGACAGCACACAGATACGCAGTATTTT,CASSPSLGQHTDTQYF
TRBJ1-1,NA,TRBV7-3,TRBD1,TGTGCCAGCAGCCTCGGGACAGGGGGTAACACTGAAGCTTTCTTT,CASSLGTGGNTEAFF
TRBJ2-5,NA,TRBV30,NA,TGTGCCTGGAGTGTACGGGGGCGGGGGTACACCTCGACCCAGTACTTC,CAWSVRGRGYTSTQYF
TRBJ2-1,NA,TRBV30,NA,TGTGCCTGGAGTGTAAGCGCTGAGCAGTTCTTC,CAWSVSAEQFF
TRBJ2-7,NA,TRBV10-2,TRBD1,TGCGCCAGCAGTCCCGAGGTGACAGGGATCTACGAGCAGTACTTC,CASSPEVTGIYEQYF
TRBJ1-4,NA,TRBV6-6,NA,TGTGCCAGCAGTTACTCGGAAAGGGAGGCCGGAGAAAAACTGTTTTTT,CASSYSEREAGEKLFF
TRBJ1-2,NA,TRBV4-1,TRBD1,TGCGCCAGCAGCCAAGATTCGGGACAGGATTATGGCTACACCTTC,CASSQDSGQDYGYTF
TRBJ2-5,NA,TRBV30,NA,TGTGCCTGGACCTGGACAAGCCAAGAGACCCAGTACTTC,CAWTWTSQETQYF
TRBJ1-1,few,TRBV5-4,NA,TGTGCCAGCAGCTTGGTGGGAGCCACTGAAGCTTTCTTT,CASSLVGATEAFF
TRBJ2-7,few,TRBV6-5,NA,TGTGCCAGCAGTAACGATCCACAGGGAACCGAGCAGTACTTC,CASSNDPQGTEQYF
TRBJ2-1,NA,TRBV7-6,NA,TGTGCCAGCAGCCAAGCGGGTATCTACAATGAGCAGTTCTTC,CASSQAGIYNEQFF
TRBJ2-7,NA,TRBV6-1,NA,TGTGCCAGCCTCTACGGCTACGAGCAGTACTTC,CASLYGYEQYF
TRBJ1-4,NA,TRBV6-1,NA,TGTGCCAGCAGTGAAGCCGGGGTTGCAACTAATGAAAAACTGTTTTTT,CASSEAGVATNEKLFF
TRBJ1-2,few,TRBV6-5,TRBD1,TGTGCCAGCAGTTACCGGCAGGGGGCTGATGGCTACACCTTC,CASSYRQGADGYTF
TRBJ1-4,NA,TRBV10-3,TRBD1,TGTGCCATCAGGAGGGGGCAGGGTCAGGAAAAACTGTTTTTT,CAIRRGQGQEKLFF
TRBJ1-5,once,TRBV19,TRBD1,TGTGCCAGTAGTAACGACAGGGCGCGGGGAGCCCAGCATTTT,CASSNDRARGAQHF
TRBJ2-2,NA,TRBV6-1,NA,TGTGCCAGCAGTGCAAAACTAACCGGGGAGCTGTTTTTT,CASSAKLTGELFF
TRBJ1-5,NA,TRBV2,NA,TGTGCCAGCAGTGGCGGGTTTGGAAATCAGCCCCAGCATTTT,CASSGGFGNQPQHF
TRBJ1-2,NA,TRBV5-1,NA,TGCGCCAGCAGCCTGGACAGTGCAGCGGGGTATGGCTACACCTTC,CASSLDSAAGYGYTF